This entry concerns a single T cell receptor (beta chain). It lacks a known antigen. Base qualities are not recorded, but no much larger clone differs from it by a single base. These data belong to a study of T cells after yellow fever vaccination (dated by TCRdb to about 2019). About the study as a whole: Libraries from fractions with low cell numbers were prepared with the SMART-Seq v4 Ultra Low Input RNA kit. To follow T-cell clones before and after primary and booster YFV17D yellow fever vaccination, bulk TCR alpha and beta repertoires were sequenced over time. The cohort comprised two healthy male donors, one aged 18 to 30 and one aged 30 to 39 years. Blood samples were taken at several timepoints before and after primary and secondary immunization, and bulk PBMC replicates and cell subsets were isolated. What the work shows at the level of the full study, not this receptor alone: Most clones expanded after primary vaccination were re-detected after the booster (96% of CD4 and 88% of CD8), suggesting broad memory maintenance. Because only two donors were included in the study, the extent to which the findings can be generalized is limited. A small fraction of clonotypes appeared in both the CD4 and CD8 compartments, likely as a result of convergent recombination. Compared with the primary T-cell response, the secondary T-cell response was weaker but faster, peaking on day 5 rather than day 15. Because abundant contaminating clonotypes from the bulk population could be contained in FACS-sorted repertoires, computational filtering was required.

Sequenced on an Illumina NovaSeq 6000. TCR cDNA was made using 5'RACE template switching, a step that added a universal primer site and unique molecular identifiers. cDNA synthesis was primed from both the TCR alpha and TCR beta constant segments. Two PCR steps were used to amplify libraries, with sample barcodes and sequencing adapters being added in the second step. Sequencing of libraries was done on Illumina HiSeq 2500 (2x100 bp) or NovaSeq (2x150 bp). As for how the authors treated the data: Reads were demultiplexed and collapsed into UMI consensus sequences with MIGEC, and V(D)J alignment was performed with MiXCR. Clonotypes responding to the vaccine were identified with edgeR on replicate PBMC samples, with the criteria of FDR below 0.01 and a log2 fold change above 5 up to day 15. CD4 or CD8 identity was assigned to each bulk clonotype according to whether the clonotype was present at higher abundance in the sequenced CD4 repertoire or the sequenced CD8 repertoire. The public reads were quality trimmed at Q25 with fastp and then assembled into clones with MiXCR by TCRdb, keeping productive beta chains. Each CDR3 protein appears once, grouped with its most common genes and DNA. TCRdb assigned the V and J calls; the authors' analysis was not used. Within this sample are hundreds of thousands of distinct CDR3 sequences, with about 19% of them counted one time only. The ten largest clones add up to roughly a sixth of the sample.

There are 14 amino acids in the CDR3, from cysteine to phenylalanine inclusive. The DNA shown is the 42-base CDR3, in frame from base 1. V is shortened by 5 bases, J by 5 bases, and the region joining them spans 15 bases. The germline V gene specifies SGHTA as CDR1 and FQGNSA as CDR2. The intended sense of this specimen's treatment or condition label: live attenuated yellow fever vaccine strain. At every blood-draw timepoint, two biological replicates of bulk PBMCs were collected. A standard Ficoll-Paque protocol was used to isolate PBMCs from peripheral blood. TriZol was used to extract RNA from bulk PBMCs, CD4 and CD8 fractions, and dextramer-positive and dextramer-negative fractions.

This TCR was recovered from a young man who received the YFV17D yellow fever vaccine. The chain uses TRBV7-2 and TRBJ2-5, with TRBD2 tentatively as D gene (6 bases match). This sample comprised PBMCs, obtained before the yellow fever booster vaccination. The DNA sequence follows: TGTGCCAGCAGCCGTGCCGGGGGAAGGGAGACCCAGTACTTC. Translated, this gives CASSRAGGRETQYF.